The rows below give T cell receptor beta chains drawn from one sample of a study of molecular identifiers for immune sequencing clone quantification. TCRdb fed the PCR reads into MiXCR, producing one record per CDR3 protein. The top ten clones hold 0.74% of a sample with roughly 320,000 distinct CDR3 sequences, 24% of them seen once. Sequenced: naive CD8+ T cells from blood, with Jurkat cell RNA spiked in. The receptors come from a human donor in good health. Some libraries in this study had Jurkat cell RNA spiked in. The CDR3 runs from the conserved cysteine through the conserved F or W. The D gene is left open where the match is weak. Clone size appears in some rows only: once, few, many, or a class for an expanded clone.

j_call: TRBJ2-6; d_call: .; v_call: TRBV2; clone_size: many; cdr3_nt: TGTGCCAGCAGTGATACGATCGATTCTGGGGCCAACGTCCTGACTTTC; cdr3_aa: CASSDTIDSGANVLTF
j_call: TRBJ2-2; d_call: .; v_call: TRBV24-1; clone_size: few; cdr3_nt: TGTGCCACCAGTGATTTTAGTGGGAGTAACACCGGGGAGCTGTTTTTT; cdr3_aa: CATSDFSGSNTGELFF
j_call: TRBJ2-3; d_call: TRBD1; v_call: TRBV9; clone_size: many; cdr3_nt: TGTGCCAGCTCCGACGAAGGGGGCTTTTCAGATACGCAGTATTTT; cdr3_aa: CASSDEGGFSDTQYF
j_call: TRBJ2-1; d_call: TRBD1; v_call: TRBV7-2; clone_size: many; cdr3_nt: TGTGCCAGCAGCTCTGACAGGGGGCCCTACAATGAGCAGTTCTTC; cdr3_aa: CASSSDRGPYNEQFF
j_call: TRBJ1-2; d_call: .; v_call: TRBV29-1; clone_size: .; cdr3_nt: TGCAGCGTTGAGTCCGGGGCGAACTATGGCTACACCTTC; cdr3_aa: CSVESGANYGYTF
j_call: TRBJ2-7; d_call: .; v_call: TRBV20-1; clone_size: many; cdr3_nt: TGCAGTGCTCACGCGGACAGCTACGAGCAGTACTTC; cdr3_aa: CSAHADSYEQYF
j_call: TRBJ1-1; d_call: .; v_call: TRBV4-3; clone_size: .; cdr3_nt: TGCGCCAGCAGCCAAGAACTGTCCCTTGACACTGAAGCTTTCTTT; cdr3_aa: CASSQELSLDTEAFF
j_call: TRBJ2-1; d_call: .; v_call: TRBV14; clone_size: few; cdr3_nt: TGTGCCAGCAGCCACCTGTCGAACAATGAGCAGTTCTTC; cdr3_aa: CASSHLSNNEQFF
j_call: TRBJ2-7; d_call: TRBD1; v_call: TRBV5-1; clone_size: many; cdr3_nt: TGCGCCAGCAGCTTAGCCGGGACAGAAGTCTACGAGCAGTACTTC; cdr3_aa: CASSLAGTEVYEQYF
j_call: TRBJ2-7; d_call: .; v_call: TRBV5-6; clone_size: few; cdr3_nt: TGTGCCAGCAGCCGGTGGACAGAGCCCTCCTACGAGCAGTACTTC; cdr3_aa: CASSRWTEPSYEQYF
j_call: TRBJ1-1; d_call: .; v_call: TRBV6-5; clone_size: .; cdr3_nt: TGTGCCAGCAGCGCTGACAGGAACCTGAACACTGAAGCTTTCTTT; cdr3_aa: CASSADRNLNTEAFF
j_call: TRBJ1-2; d_call: TRBD1; v_call: TRBV19; clone_size: many; cdr3_nt: TGTGCCAGTAGTGTCAGACAGGGGGCGCGGAACTATGGCTACACCTTC; cdr3_aa: CASSVRQGARNYGYTF
j_call: TRBJ2-2; d_call: TRBD1; v_call: TRBV13; clone_size: .; cdr3_nt: TGTGCCAGCAGCCCTTCCTTGGGACAGGGGGAGGTGTACACCGGGGAGCTGTTTTTT; cdr3_aa: CASSPSLGQGEVYTGELFF
j_call: TRBJ2-7; d_call: TRBD2; v_call: TRBV5-5; clone_size: few; cdr3_nt: TGTGCCAGCAGGCTGGGAGGACTAGCGGGAGTCGGGTCGTTCTACGAGCAGTACTTC; cdr3_aa: CASRLGGLAGVGSFYEQYF
j_call: TRBJ2-7; d_call: .; v_call: TRBV19; clone_size: many; cdr3_nt: TGTGCCAGTAGAGCCGCGGGCGAGCAGTACTTC; cdr3_aa: CASRAAGEQYF
j_call: TRBJ2-3; d_call: TRBD2; v_call: TRBV3-1; clone_size: .; cdr3_nt: TGTGCCAGCAGCCAAGGCCCGTCTAGCGGGGGCCCCTCCGTCACAGATACGCAGTATTTT; cdr3_aa: CASSQGPSSGGPSVTDTQYF
j_call: TRBJ2-5; d_call: TRBD1; v_call: TRBV13; clone_size: .; cdr3_nt: TGTGCCAGCAGCGGCGCCGGGACAGGGGGATGGACCCAGTACTTC; cdr3_aa: CASSGAGTGGWTQYF
j_call: TRBJ2-5; d_call: .; v_call: TRBV28; clone_size: few; cdr3_nt: TGTGCCAGCAGTAGGGTTCGGGGGCGTATGAAGACCCAGTACTTC; cdr3_aa: CASSRVRGRMKTQYF
j_call: TRBJ1-1; d_call: .; v_call: TRBV5-1; clone_size: few; cdr3_nt: TGCGCCAGCAGCTTCATTGCAGGGACTGAAGCTTTCTTT; cdr3_aa: CASSFIAGTEAFF
j_call: TRBJ2-7; d_call: TRBD2; v_call: TRBV15; clone_size: .; cdr3_nt: TGTGCCACCAGCAGCTTTGGACTAGCGGGTCAATACGAGCAGTACTTC; cdr3_aa: CATSSFGLAGQYEQYF
j_call: TRBJ1-1; d_call: .; v_call: TRBV4-2; clone_size: .; cdr3_nt: TGTGCCAGCAGCCAAGGTCTCCGGACTGAAGCTTTCTTT; cdr3_aa: CASSQGLRTEAFF
j_call: TRBJ2-1; d_call: TRBD2; v_call: TRBV12-3/TRBV12-4; clone_size: .; cdr3_nt: TGTGCCAGCAGTCCGCGGGGGGGCCTCCACAATGAGCAGTTCTTC; cdr3_aa: CASSPRGGLHNEQFF
j_call: TRBJ2-4; d_call: TRBD1; v_call: TRBV6-6; clone_size: many; cdr3_nt: TGTGCCAGCAGTTACCCGACAGGGTGGAGGTTGGGAAACATTCAGTACTTC; cdr3_aa: CASSYPTGWRLGNIQYF
j_call: TRBJ2-7; d_call: .; v_call: TRBV19; clone_size: .; cdr3_nt: TGTGCCAGTAGTATTGATGGAGGGGCCGGGGAGCAGTACTTC; cdr3_aa: CASSIDGGAGEQYF
j_call: TRBJ2-1; d_call: TRBD2; v_call: TRBV28; clone_size: few; cdr3_nt: TGTGCCAGCAGCTCCGGACTAGCGGGCCGCTCCTACAATGAGCAGTTCTTC; cdr3_aa: CASSSGLAGRSYNEQFF
j_call: TRBJ2-3; d_call: .; v_call: TRBV5-4; clone_size: few; cdr3_nt: TGTGCCAGCAGCATCCGGGACTTTACAGTCACAGATACGCAGTATTTT; cdr3_aa: CASSIRDFTVTDTQYF
j_call: TRBJ2-7; d_call: .; v_call: TRBV19; clone_size: .; cdr3_nt: TGTGCCAGTAGTATAACCCCGGAGTCGACCTGCGAGCAGTACTTC; cdr3_aa: CASSITPESTCEQYF
j_call: TRBJ2-5; d_call: .; v_call: TRBV4-1; clone_size: .; cdr3_nt: TGCGCCAGCAGCCAAGAGGTGGGTCAGGGCCAAGAGACCCAGTACTTC; cdr3_aa: CASSQEVGQGQETQYF
j_call: TRBJ2-3; d_call: .; v_call: TRBV12-3/TRBV12-4; clone_size: many; cdr3_nt: TGTGCCAGCAGTCCTTCGGCAGGGACGCAGTATTTT; cdr3_aa: CASSPSAGTQYF
j_call: TRBJ1-1; d_call: .; v_call: TRBV12-3/TRBV12-4; clone_size: few; cdr3_nt: TGTGCCAGCAGTTTACCGGACGGGACTGAAGCTTTCTTT; cdr3_aa: CASSLPDGTEAFF
j_call: TRBJ1-5; d_call: .; v_call: TRBV2; clone_size: .; cdr3_nt: TGTGCCAGCACCACGAGCCCTTATAGCAATCAGCCCCAGCATTTT; cdr3_aa: CASTTSPYSNQPQHF
j_call: TRBJ2-7; d_call: TRBD2; v_call: TRBV5-5; clone_size: many; cdr3_nt: TGTGCCAGCAGCTTGGTTTTAGCGGGTCGGGGGGAGCAGTACTTC; cdr3_aa: CASSLVLAGRGEQYF
j_call: TRBJ2-3; d_call: .; v_call: TRBV5-8; clone_size: .; cdr3_nt: TGTGCCAGCAGCCTCAGGGGACCCACGAGAGATACGCAGTATTTT; cdr3_aa: CASSLRGPTRDTQYF
j_call: TRBJ2-3; d_call: TRBD1; v_call: TRBV9; clone_size: .; cdr3_nt: TGTGCCAGCAGCGTAGGAGGGGGCGACACAGATACGCAGTATTTT; cdr3_aa: CASSVGGGDTDTQYF
j_call: TRBJ2-3; d_call: .; v_call: TRBV12-3/TRBV12-4; clone_size: many; cdr3_nt: TGTGCCAGCAGTTTATACAGTTACACAGATACGCAGTATTTT; cdr3_aa: CASSLYSYTDTQYF
j_call: TRBJ2-7; d_call: .; v_call: TRBV7-7; clone_size: many; cdr3_nt: TGTGCTAGCAGCCCGTGGCCCGAGAGGGACGAGCAGTACTTC; cdr3_aa: CASSPWPERDEQYF
j_call: TRBJ1-4; d_call: .; v_call: TRBV9; clone_size: many; cdr3_nt: TGTGCCAGCAGCGTAGAAGATAATGAAAAACTGTTTTTT; cdr3_aa: CASSVEDNEKLFF
j_call: TRBJ2-7; d_call: .; v_call: TRBV6-2/TRBV6-3; clone_size: .; cdr3_nt: TGTGCTGTCGCGCTCGGTCTGACCTACGAGCAGTACTTC; cdr3_aa: CAVALGLTYEQYF
j_call: TRBJ2-7; d_call: TRBD2; v_call: TRBV28; clone_size: few; cdr3_nt: TGTGCCAGCAGGTACCTAGCGGGAGTCGACGAGCAGTACTTC; cdr3_aa: CASRYLAGVDEQYF
j_call: TRBJ1-5; d_call: .; v_call: TRBV12-3/TRBV12-4; clone_size: .; cdr3_nt: TGTGCCAGCACCTTATACCCAGGGGCCCGTCAGCCCCAGCATTTT; cdr3_aa: CASTLYPGARQPQHF
j_call: TRBJ2-5; d_call: .; v_call: TRBV15; clone_size: many; cdr3_nt: TGTGCCACCAGCAGCCCGCCAACAGGGCACCAAGAGACCCAGTACTTC; cdr3_aa: CATSSPPTGHQETQYF